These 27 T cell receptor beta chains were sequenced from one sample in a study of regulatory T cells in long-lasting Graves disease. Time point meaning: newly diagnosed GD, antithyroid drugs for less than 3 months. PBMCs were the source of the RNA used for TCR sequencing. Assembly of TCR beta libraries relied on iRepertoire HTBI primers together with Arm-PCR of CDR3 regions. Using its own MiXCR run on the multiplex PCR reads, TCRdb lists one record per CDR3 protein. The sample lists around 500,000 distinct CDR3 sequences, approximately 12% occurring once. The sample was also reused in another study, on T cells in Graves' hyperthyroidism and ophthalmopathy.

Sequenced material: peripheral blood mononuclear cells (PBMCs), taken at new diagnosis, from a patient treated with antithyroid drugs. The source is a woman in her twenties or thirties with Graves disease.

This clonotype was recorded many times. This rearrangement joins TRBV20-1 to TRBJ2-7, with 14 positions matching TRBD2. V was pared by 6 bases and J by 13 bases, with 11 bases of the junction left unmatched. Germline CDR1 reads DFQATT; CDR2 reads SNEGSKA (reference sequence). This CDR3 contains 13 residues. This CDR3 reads CSAIKPGLAGEYF. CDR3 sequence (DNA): TGCAGTGCCATTAAGCCGGGACTAGCGGGAGAATACTTC.

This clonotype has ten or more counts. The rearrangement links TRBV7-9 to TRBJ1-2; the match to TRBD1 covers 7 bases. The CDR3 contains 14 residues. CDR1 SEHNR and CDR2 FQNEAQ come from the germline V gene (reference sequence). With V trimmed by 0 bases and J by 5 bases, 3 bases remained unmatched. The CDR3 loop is CASSLADREYGYTF. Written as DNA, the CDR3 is TGTGCCAGCAGCTTAGCTGACAGGGAGTATGGCTACACCTTC.

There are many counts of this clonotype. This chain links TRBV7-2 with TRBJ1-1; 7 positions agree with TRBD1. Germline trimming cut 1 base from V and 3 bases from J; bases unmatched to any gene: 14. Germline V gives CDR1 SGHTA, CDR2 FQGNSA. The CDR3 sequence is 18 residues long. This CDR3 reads CASSLVGLGGASDTEAFF. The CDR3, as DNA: TGTGCCAGCAGCTTAGTAGGGTTAGGGGGCGCGTCGGACACTGAAGCTTTCTTT.

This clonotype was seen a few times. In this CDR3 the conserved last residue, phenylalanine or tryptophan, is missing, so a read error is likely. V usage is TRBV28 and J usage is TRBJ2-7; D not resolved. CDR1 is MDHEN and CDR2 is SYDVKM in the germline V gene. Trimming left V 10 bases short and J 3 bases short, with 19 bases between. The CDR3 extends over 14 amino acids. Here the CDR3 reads CATITPTPYYEQYS. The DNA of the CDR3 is TGTGCCACCATCACCCCGACCCCGTACTACGAGCAGTACTCC.

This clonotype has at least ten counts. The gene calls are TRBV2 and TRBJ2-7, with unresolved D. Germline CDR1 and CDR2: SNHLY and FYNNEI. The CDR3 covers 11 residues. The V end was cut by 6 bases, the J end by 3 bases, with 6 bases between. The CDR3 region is CASRVYYEQYF. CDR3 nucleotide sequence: TGTGCCAGCAGGGTATACTACGAGCAGTACTTC.

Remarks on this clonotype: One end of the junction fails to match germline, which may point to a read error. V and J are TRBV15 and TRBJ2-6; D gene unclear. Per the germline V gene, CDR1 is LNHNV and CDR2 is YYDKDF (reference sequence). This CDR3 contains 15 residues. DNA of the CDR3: TGTGCCACCAGCGGAGACAAGTCTGGGGCCAACGTCCTGACTTTC. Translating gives CATSGDKSGANVLTF. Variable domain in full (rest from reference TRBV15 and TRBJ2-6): DAMVIQNPRYQVTQFGKPVTLSCSQTLNHNVMYWYQQKSSQAPKLLFHYYDKDFNNEADTPDNFQSRRPNTSFCFLDIRSPGLGDTAMYLCATSGDKSGANVLTFGAGSRLTVL.

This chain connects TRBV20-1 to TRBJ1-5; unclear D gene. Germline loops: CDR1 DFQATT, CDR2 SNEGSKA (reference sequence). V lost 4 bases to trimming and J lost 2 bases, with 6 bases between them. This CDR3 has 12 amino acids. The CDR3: CSAKAGNQPQHF. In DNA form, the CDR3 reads TGCAGTGCTAAGGCAGGCAATCAGCCCCAGCATTTT.

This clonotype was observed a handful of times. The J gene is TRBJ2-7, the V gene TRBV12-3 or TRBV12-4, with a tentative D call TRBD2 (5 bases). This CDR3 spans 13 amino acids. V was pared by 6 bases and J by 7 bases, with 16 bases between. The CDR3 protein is CASSLASYNEQYF. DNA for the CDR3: TGTGCCAGCAGCTTGGCTAGCTACAATGAGCAGTACTTC.

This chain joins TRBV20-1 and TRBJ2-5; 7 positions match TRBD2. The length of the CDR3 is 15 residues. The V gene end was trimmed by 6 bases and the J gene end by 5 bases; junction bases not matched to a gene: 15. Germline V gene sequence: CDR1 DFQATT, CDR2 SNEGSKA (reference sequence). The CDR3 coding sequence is TGCAGTGCGGCAATAGGAGGGAGGGCCGTGGAGACCCAGTACTTC. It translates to CSAAIGGRAVETQYF.

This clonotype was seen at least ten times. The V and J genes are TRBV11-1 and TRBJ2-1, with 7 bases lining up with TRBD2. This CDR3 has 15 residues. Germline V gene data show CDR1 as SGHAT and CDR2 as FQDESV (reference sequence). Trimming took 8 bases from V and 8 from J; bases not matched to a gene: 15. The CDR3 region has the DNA TGTGCCAGCCCTAACCACGGGGCGGGAGTCTATGAGCAGTTCTTC. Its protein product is CASPNHGAGVYEQFF.

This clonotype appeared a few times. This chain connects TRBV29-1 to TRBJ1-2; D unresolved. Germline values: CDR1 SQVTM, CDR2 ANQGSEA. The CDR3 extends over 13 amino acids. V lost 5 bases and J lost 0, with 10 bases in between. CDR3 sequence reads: CSVRTDTNYGYTF. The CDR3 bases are TGCAGCGTTCGGACCGACACTAACTATGGCTACACCTTC.

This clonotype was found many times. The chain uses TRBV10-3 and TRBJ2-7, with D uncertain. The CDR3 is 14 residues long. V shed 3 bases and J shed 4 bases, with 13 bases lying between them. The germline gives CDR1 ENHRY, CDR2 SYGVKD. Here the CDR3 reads CAISDRKRDYEQYF. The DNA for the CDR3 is TGTGCCATCAGTGATCGTAAAAGAGATTACGAGCAGTACTTC.

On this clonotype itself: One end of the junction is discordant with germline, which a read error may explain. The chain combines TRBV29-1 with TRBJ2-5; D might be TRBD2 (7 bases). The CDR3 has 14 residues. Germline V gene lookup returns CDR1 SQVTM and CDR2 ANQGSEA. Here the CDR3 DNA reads TGCAGCTGGGGGGGAGGGGGTCCCCAAGAGGCCCAGTACTTC. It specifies CSWGGGGPQEAQYF.

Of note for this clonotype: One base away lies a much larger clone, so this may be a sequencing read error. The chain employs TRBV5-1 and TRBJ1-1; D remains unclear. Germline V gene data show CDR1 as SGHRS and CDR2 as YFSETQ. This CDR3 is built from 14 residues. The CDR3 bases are TGCGCCGGCAGCTTATCCGGGGAGGACACTGAAGCTTTCTTT. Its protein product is CAGSLSGEDTEAFF.

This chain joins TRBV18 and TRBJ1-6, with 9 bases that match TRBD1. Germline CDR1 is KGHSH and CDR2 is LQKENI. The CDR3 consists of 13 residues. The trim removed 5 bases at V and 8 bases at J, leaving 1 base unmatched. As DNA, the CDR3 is TGTGCCAGCTCATGGGACAGGGATTCACCCCTCCACTTT. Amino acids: CASSWDRDSPLHF.

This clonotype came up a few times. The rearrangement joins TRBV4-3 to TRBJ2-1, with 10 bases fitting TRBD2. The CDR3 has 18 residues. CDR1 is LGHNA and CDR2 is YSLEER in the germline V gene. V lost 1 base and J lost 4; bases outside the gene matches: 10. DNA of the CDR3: TGCGCCAGCAGCCAAGTCCCGGGTGGAGCGGGAGGGTACAATGAGCAGTTCTTC. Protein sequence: CASSQVPGGAGGYNEQFF.

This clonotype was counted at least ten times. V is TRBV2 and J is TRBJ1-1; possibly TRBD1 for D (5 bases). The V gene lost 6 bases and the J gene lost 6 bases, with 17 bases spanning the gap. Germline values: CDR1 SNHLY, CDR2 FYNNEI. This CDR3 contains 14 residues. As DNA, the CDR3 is TGTGCCAGCAGGCCGGGACCCCGGATCGCTGAAGCTTTCTTT. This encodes CASRPGPRIAEAFF.

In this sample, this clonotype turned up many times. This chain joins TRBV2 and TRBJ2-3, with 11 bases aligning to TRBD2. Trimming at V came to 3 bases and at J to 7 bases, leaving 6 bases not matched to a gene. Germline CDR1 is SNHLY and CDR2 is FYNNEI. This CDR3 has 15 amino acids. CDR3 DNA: TGTGCCAGCAGTGAGACTAGCGGGATCGCTCATACGCAGTATTTT. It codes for CASSETSGIAHTQYF.

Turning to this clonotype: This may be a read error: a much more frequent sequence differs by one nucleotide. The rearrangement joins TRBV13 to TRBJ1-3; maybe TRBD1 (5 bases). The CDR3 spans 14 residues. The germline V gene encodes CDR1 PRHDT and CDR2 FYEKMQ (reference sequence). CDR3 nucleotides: TGTGCCGGCAGCTTAAGAGGGGACGGAAACACCATATATTTT. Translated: CAGSLRGDGNTIYF.

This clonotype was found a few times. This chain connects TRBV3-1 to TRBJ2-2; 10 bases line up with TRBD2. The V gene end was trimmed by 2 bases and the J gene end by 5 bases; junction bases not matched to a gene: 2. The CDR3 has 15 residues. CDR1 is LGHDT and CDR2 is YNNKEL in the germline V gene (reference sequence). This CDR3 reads CASSQWTSGTGELFF. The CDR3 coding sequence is TGTGCCAGCAGCCAATGGACTAGCGGAACCGGGGAGCTGTTTTTT.

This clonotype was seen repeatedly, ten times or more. The CDR3 region has the DNA TGTGCCAGCAGTTCCCCCGGGACCGCGAACACTGAAGCTTTCTTT. Translating gives CASSSPGTANTEAFF. V is TRBV28 and J is TRBJ1-1; D may be TRBD1 (5 bases). The CDR3 has 15 amino acids. Trimming shortened V by 4 bases and J by 1 base, and 13 bases separated the two germline ends. Per the germline V gene, CDR1 is MDHEN and CDR2 is SYDVKM. Filled out from reference TRBV28 and TRBJ1-1, the complete variable domain reads DVKVTQSSRYLVKRTGEKVFLECVQDMDHENMFWYRQDPGLGLRLIYFSYDVKMKEKGDIPEGYSVSREKKERFSLILESASTNQTSMYLCASSSPGTANTEAFFGQGTRLTVV.

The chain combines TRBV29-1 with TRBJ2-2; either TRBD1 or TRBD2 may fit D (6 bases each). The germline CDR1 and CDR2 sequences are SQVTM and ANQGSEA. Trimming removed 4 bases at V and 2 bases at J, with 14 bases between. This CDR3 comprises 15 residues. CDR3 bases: TGCAGCGTTGGGGGGGCCTCCGGAAACACCGGGGAGCTGTTTTTT. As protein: CSVGGASGNTGELFF.

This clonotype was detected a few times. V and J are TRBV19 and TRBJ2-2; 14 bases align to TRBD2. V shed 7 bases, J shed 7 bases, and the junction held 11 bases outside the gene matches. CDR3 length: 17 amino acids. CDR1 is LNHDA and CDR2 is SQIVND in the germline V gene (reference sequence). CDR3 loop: CASTDLGLAGVGGELFF. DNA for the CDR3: TGTGCCAGTACCGATTTGGGACTAGCGGGAGTTGGCGGGGAGCTGTTTTTT. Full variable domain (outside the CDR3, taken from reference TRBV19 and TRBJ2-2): DGGITQSPKYLFRKEGQNVTLSCEQNLNHDAMYWYRQDPGQGLRLIYYSQIVNDFQKGDIAEGYSVSREKKESFPLTVTSAQKNPTAFYLCASTDLGLAGVGGELFFGEGSRLTVL.

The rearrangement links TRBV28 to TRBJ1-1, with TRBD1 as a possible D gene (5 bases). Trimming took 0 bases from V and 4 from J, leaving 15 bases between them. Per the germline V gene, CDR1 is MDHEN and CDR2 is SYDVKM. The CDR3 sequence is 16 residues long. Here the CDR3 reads CASSLWLGPGATEAFF. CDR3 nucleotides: TGTGCCAGCAGTTTATGGTTGGGACCCGGCGCCACTGAAGCTTTCTTT.

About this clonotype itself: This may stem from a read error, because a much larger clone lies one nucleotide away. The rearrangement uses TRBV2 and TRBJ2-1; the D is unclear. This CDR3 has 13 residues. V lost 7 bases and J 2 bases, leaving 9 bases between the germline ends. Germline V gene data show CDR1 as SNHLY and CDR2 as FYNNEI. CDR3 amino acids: CASITSPYNEQFF. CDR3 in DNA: TGTGCCAGCATCACGAGTCCCTACAATGAGCAGTTCTTC.

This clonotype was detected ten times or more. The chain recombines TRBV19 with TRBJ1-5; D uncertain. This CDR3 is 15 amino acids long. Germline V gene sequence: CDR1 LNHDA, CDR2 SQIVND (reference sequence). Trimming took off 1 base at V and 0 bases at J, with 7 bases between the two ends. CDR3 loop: CASSIGRYSNQPQHF. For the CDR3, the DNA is TGTGCCAGTAGTATAGGGCGTTATAGCAATCAGCCCCAGCATTTT.

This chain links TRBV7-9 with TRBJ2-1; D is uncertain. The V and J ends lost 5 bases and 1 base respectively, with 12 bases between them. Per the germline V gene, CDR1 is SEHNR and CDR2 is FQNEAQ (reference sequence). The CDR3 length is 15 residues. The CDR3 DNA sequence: TGTGCCAGCAGCATGACCCTAGGGTCCTACAATGAGCAGTTCTTC. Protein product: CASSMTLGSYNEQFF.